This T cell receptor (beta chain) stems from a study of T cells in Graves' hyperthyroidism and ophthalmopathy. Trimming removed 0 bases from V and 2 bases from J, with 3 bases in between. The CDR3 length is 13 residues. From germline, CDR1 is SGHVS and CDR2 FQNEAQ. Individuals with ophthalmopathy presented a Clinical Activity Score of at least 3, a NOSPECS grade of at least 4 and a duration under 3 months. Amplification of TCR beta CDR3 regions was performed using RNA transcripts as template. RT-PCR in the first round (using the HTBI primer set) targeted the TCR CDR3. TCRdb re-analysed the multiplex PCR reads in MiXCR, keeping a single row per CDR3 protein. The data contain about 260,000 distinct CDR3 sequences, 22% of them seen just once; the ten biggest clones take up approximately 60%. This clonotype was counted ten times or more.

The J gene is TRBJ2-3, the V gene TRBV7-8; D gene uncertain. The sequenced material came from blood. This clonotype was sampled from a man under 40 with Graves' ophthalmopathy. CDR3 region: CASSLADTDTQYF. CDR3 sequence (DNA): TGTGCCAGCAGCTTAGCCGACACAGATACGCAGTATTTT. Using reference TRBV7-8 and TRBJ2-3 for the parts outside the CDR3, the full variable domain is GAGVSQSPRYKVAKRGQDVALRCDPISGHVSLFWYQQALGQGPEFLTYFQNEAQLDKSGLPSDRFFAERPEGSVSTLKIQRTQQEDSAVYLCASSLADTDTQYFGPGTRLTVL.